The rows below give T cell receptor beta chains drawn from one sample of a study of early stage breast cancer tumors. Clones were read by immunoSEQ multiplex PCR, and TCRdb kept only the in-frame ones, dropping some. The table includes about 53,000 clones, about 89% detected once. Sequenced input: blood. All receptors come from a person aged 70 to 85 with breast cancer. The CDR3 runs from the conserved cysteine through the conserved F or W. The order of the fields is J gene, D gene, V gene, clone size, CDR3 protein, CDR3 DNA. D genes are given only for firm matches. A clone size is listed for some rows: how often the clone was seen (once, few, many), or a class if it is expanded.

>TRBJ1-1|NA|TRBV7-2|NA
CASSLGQAPNTEAFF
TGTGCCAGCAGCTTAGGACAGGCCCCGAACACTGAAGCTTTCTTT
>TRBJ2-1|TRBD1|TRBV30|NA
CAWSAQRDRAKFF
TGTGCCTGGAGTGCTCAACGGGACAGGGCAAAATTCTTC
>TRBJ1-2|NA|TRBV9|NA
CASSVATAPNYGYTF
TGTGCCAGCAGCGTAGCTACAGCACCTAACTATGGCTACACCTTC
>TRBJ2-1|NA|TRBV29-1|once
CSVSGGAVNEQFF
TGCAGCGTTTCGGGGGGCGCAGTCAATGAGCAGTTCTTC
>TRBJ2-2|TRBD2|TRBV7-2|NA
CASSLAGLAASNTGELFF
TGTGCCAGCAGCTTAGCTGGACTAGCGGCTTCGAACACCGGGGAGCTGTTTTTT
>TRBJ2-1|NA|TRBV18|NA
CASSPPGGLVYNEQFF
TGTGCCAGCTCACCACCCGGGGGATTGGTATACAATGAGCAGTTCTTC
>TRBJ2-6|NA|TRBV5-1|NA
CASSLSSGYSGANVLTF
TGCGCCAGCAGCTTATCGTCAGGATACTCTGGGGCCAACGTCCTGACTTTC
>TRBJ2-3|TRBD1|TRBV2|NA
CASRGTGGADTQYF
TGTGCCAGCAGAGGGACAGGGGGCGCAGATACGCAGTATTTT
>TRBJ2-7|NA|TRBV19|NA
CASSLQDGDSYEQYF
TGTGCCAGTAGTCTACAGGATGGCGACTCCTACGAGCAGTACTTC
>TRBJ1-6|NA|TRBV6-6|NA
CASKLTGWSPLHF
TGTGCCAGCAAACTTACAGGCTGGTCACCCCTCCACTTT
>TRBJ1-1|TRBD1|TRBV5-8|NA
CASSLNRGTEAFF
TGTGCCAGCAGCCTGAACAGGGGCACTGAAGCTTTCTTT
>TRBJ2-7|TRBD1|TRBV18|NA
CASSPPTGGSYEQYF
TGTGCCAGCTCACCACCTACAGGGGGCTCCTACGAGCAGTACTTC
>TRBJ1-2|TRBD1|TRBV6-6|NA
CASSNRGGYTF
TGTGCCAGCAGTAACAGGGGAGGCTACACCTTC
>TRBJ1-5|NA|TRBV28|NA
CASSDTAYSNQPQHF
TGTGCCAGCAGTGATACAGCCTATAGCAATCAGCCCCAGCATTTT
>TRBJ2-3|TRBD2|TRBV11-3|NA
CASSLAAGGPVDTQYF
TGTGCCAGCAGCTTAGCAGCGGGAGGGCCCGTTGATACGCAGTATTTT
>TRBJ2-1|TRBD1|TRBV6-1|once
CASSDDPGQVSYNEQFF
TGTGCCAGCAGTGATGATCCAGGACAGGTTTCCTACAATGAGCAGTTCTTC
>TRBJ2-5|NA|TRBV29-1|NA
CSVEPGSETQYF
TGCAGCGTTGAACCAGGGTCCGAGACCCAGTACTTC
>TRBJ1-1|NA|TRBV18|NA
CASCDVPGNTEAFF
TGTGCCAGCTGTGACGTCCCGGGGAACACTGAAGCTTTCTTT
>TRBJ2-2|NA|TRBV11-2|NA
CASSWGRAGELFF
TGTGCCAGCAGCTGGGGCCGAGCCGGGGAGCTGTTTTTT
>TRBJ1-2|NA|TRBV19|NA
CASRLQGNYGYTF
TGTGCCAGTAGACTTCAGGGAAACTATGGCTACACCTTC
>TRBJ2-1|NA|TRBV10-2|NA
CASRRSAVYNEQFF
TGCGCCAGCAGGCGGAGCGCAGTGTACAATGAGCAGTTCTTC
>TRBJ2-7|TRBD1|TRBV12-5|NA
CASGLETGEQYF
TGTGCTAGTGGTTTGGAGACAGGGGAGCAGTACTTC
>TRBJ1-4|NA|TRBV5-1|NA
CASSWGGSGADEKLFF
TGCGCCAGCAGCTGGGGGGGTTCAGGAGCTGATGAAAAACTGTTTTTT
>TRBJ1-4|NA|TRBV7-8|NA
CASSLTRAPNEKLFF
TGTGCCAGCAGCTTAACCAGGGCGCCTAATGAAAAACTGTTTTTT
>TRBJ2-7|TRBD2|TRBV10-1|NA
CASSVSGSSYEQYF
TGCGCCAGCAGTGTCAGCGGGAGCTCCTACGAGCAGTACTTC
>TRBJ1-1|TRBD1|TRBV5-4|NA
CASSSFDRVPEAFF
TGTGCCAGCAGCTCCTTCGACAGGGTTCCTGAAGCTTTCTTT
>TRBJ1-5|NA|TRBV4-2|few
CASSQVDRNQPQHF
TGTGCCAGCAGCCAAGTAGATCGCAATCAGCCCCAGCATTTT
>TRBJ1-5|TRBD1|TRBV19|NA
CASAGTGGQPQHF
TGTGCCAGTGCCGGGACAGGGGGCCAGCCCCAGCATTTT
>TRBJ1-1|NA|TRBV5-6|NA
CASSSLGVGRNTEAFF
TGTGCCAGCAGCTCACTCGGGGTCGGTAGGAACACTGAAGCTTTCTTT
>TRBJ2-7|TRBD2|TRBV6-5|NA
CASSYSGLAGREQYF
TGTGCCAGCAGTTACTCGGGACTAGCGGGGCGGGAGCAGTACTTC
>TRBJ2-2|TRBD2|TRBV12-5|NA
CASGSTGLAGNTGELFF
TGTGCTAGTGGTTCTACGGGACTAGCGGGGAACACCGGGGAGCTGTTTTTT
>TRBJ1-1|TRBD1|TRBV4-1|NA
CASSHVGTGKTEAFF
TGCGCCAGCAGCCATGTGGGGACAGGGAAAACTGAAGCTTTCTTT
>TRBJ1-1|NA|TRBV7-2|NA
CASSLKGEGNTEAFF
TGTGCCAGCAGCCTAAAGGGGGAAGGGAACACTGAAGCTTTCTTT
>TRBJ1-6|NA|TRBV9|NA
CASSGGSFNSPLHF
TGTGCCAGCAGCGGCGGGAGCTTTAATTCACCCCTCCACTTT
>TRBJ2-7|NA|TRBV5-4|NA
CASSLGTVGVRYF
TGTGCCAGCAGCTTGGGGACAGTAGGGGTTCGGTACTTC
>TRBJ2-7|TRBD1|TRBV6-7|NA
CASSFPTGQHEQYF
TGTGCCAGCAGTTTTCCGACAGGGCAACACGAGCAGTACTTC
>TRBJ2-3|NA|TRBV19|NA
CASSRGEVSDTQYF
TGTGCCAGTAGTAGGGGGGAGGTTTCAGATACGCAGTATTTT
>TRBJ2-3|TRBD1|TRBV11-3|once
CASSSGQGSTDTQYF
TGTGCCAGCAGCTCGGGACAGGGGAGCACAGATACGCAGTATTTT
>TRBJ2-7|NA|TRBV6-5|NA
CASSYTRDAPQYF
TGTGCCAGCAGTTATACGAGGGATGCCCCCCAGTACTTC
>TRBJ2-3|TRBD2|TRBV11-3|NA
CASSLGLAGANTQYF
TGTGCCAGCAGCTTAGGACTAGCGGGAGCAAATACGCAGTATTTT
>TRBJ2-1|TRBD2|TRBV5-1|NA
CASSLPQESGGAGEQFF
TGCGCCAGCAGCCTCCCCCAGGAAAGCGGGGGGGCAGGTGAGCAGTTCTTC
>TRBJ2-3|TRBD1|TRBV7-8|NA
CASSSPGQGGPDTQYF
TGTGCCAGCAGCTCCCCTGGACAGGGGGGACCAGATACGCAGTATTTT
>TRBJ2-5|NA|TRBV9|NA
CASSGQRSETQYF
TGTGCCAGCAGCGGTCAGAGGAGCGAGACCCAGTACTTC
>TRBJ2-7|NA|TRBV11-2|NA
CASSRDTRREQYF
TGTGCCAGCTCGAGGGACACCCGACGGGAGCAGTACTTC
>TRBJ1-1|NA|TRBV7-9|NA
CASSLGAGRPNTEAFF
TGTGCCAGCAGCTTAGGGGCGGGTCGACCGAACACTGAAGCTTTCTTT
>TRBJ1-6|TRBD1|TRBV7-2|NA
CASSPIGQGASPLHF
TGTGCCAGCAGCCCAATAGGCCAGGGGGCCTCACCCCTCCACTTT
>TRBJ1-6|TRBD1|TRBV7-2|NA
CASSWTGTNSPLHF
TGTGCCAGCAGCTGGACAGGGACTAATTCACCCCTCCACTTT
>TRBJ2-7|NA|TRBV7-6|once
CASSSSGNGYEQYF
TGTGCCAGCAGCTCCTCAGGGAATGGCTACGAGCAGTACTTC
>TRBJ2-2|NA|TRBV7-2|once
CASSLFGTSPGELFF
TGTGCCAGCAGCTTATTTGGAACTAGCCCCGGGGAGCTGTTTTTT
>TRBJ2-1|TRBD1|TRBV19|NA
CASSPNRDSYNEQFF
TGTGCCAGTAGTCCAAATAGGGACAGCTACAATGAGCAGTTCTTC
>TRBJ1-2|TRBD1|TRBV6-5|NA
CASSLTGFEGYTF
TGTGCCAGCAGCCTGACAGGGTTTGAAGGCTACACCTTC
>TRBJ2-3|NA|TRBV10-1|NA
CASSDGQGADTQYF
TGCGCCAGCAGTGACGGGCAGGGTGCAGATACGCAGTATTTT
>TRBJ2-7|NA|TRBV5-6|NA
CASSLHSLTYEQYF
TGTGCCAGCAGCTTGCACAGTCTTACCTACGAGCAGTACTTC
>TRBJ1-3|NA|TRBV21-1|once
CASSKAPQTLPGNTIYF
TGTGCCAGCAGCAAAGCGCCACAGACCCTGCCTGGAAACACCATATATTTT
>TRBJ2-7|NA|TRBV11-2|NA
CASSRDGSSYEQYF
TGTGCCAGCAGCCGGGACGGGAGCTCCTACGAGCAGTACTTC